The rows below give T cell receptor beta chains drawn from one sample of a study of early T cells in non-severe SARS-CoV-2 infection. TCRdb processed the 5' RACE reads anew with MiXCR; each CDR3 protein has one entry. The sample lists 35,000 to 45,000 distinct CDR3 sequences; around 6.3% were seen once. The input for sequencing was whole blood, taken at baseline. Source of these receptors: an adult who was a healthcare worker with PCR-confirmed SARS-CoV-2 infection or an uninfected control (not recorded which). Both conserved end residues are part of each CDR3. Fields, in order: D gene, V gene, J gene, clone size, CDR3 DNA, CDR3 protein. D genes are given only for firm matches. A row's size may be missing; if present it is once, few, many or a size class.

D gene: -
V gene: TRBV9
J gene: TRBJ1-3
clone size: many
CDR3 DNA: TGTGCCAGCAGCGTACTAAGCTCTGGAAACACCATATATTTT
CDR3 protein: CASSVLSSGNTIYF

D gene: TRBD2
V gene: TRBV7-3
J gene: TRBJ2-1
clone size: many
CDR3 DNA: TGTGCCAGCAGCTTACTAGCGGGGGGGCCGTCCCTTAGTGAGCAGTTCTTC
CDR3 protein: CASSLLAGGPSLSEQFF

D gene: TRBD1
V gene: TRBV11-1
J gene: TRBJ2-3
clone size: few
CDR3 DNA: TGTGCCAGCAGCGGGCTACAGGGGGCTAGCACAGATACGCAGTATTTT
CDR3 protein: CASSGLQGASTDTQYF

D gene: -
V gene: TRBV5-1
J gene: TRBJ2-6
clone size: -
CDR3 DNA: TGCGCCAGCAGCTTGGGACAGGCCCCCCGGAGCTCTGGGGCCAACGTCCTGACTTTC
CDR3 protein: CASSLGQAPRSSGANVLTF

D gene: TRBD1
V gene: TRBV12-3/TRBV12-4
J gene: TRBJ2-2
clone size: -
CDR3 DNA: TGTGCCAGCAGTCACTTACGGGACAGAATAAACACCGGGGAGCTGTTTTTT
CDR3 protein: CASSHLRDRINTGELFF

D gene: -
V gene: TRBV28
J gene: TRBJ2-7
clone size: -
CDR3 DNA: TGTGCCAGCACCCCGCAGGGTCCCTGGGGCTCCTACGAGCAGTACTTC
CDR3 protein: CASTPQGPWGSYEQYF

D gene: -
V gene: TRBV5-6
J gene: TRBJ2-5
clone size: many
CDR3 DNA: TGTGCCAGCAGCTCCGCGGGGGCCGAGACCCAGTACTTC
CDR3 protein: CASSSAGAETQYF

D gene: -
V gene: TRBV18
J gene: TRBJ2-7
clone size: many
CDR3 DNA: TGTGCCAGCTCACCACGAGACATCTACGAGCAGTACTTC
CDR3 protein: CASSPRDIYEQYF

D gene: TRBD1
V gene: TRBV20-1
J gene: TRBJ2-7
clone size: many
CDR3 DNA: TGCAGTGCTCCGGACAGGGGGGTCTCCTACGAGCAGTACTTC
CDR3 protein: CSAPDRGVSYEQYF

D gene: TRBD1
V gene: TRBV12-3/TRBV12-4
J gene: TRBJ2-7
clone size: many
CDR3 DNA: TGTGCCAGCAGTCCGCCCGGGACAGGGTCCTACGAGCAGTACTTC
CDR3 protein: CASSPPGTGSYEQYF

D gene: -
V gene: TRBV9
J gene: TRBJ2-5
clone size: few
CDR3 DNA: TGTGCCAGCAGCGTCGGGACTCCCTCAGGGACCCAGTACTTC
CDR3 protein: CASSVGTPSGTQYF

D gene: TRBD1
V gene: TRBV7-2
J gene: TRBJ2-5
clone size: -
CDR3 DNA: TGTGCCAGCAGCCCCAGGGGGAGCAGCCAAGAGACCCAGTACTTC
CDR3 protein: CASSPRGSSQETQYF

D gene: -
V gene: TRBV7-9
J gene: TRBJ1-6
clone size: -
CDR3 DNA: TGTGCCAGCAGCTTAGCTGGGGGGAGTTCACCCCTCCACTTT
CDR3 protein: CASSLAGGSSPLHF

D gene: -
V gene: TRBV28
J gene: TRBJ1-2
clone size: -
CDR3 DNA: TGTGCCAGCAGTTCTAGGACAAGGCCTATTGGCTACACCTTC
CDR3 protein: CASSSRTRPIGYTF

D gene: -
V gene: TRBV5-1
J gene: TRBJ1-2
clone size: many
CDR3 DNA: TGCGCCAGCAGCTTGGATGGGGAAGGCTATGGCTACACCTTC
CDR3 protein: CASSLDGEGYGYTF

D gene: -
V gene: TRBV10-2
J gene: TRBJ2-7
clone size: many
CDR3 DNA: TGCGCCAGCAGTGCGGGGGGCTTCACCTACGAGCAGTACTTC
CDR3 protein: CASSAGGFTYEQYF

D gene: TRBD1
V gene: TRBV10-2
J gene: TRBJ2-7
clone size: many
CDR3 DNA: TGCGCCAGCAGTGAGTCGACCGGGACAGTGAGGCTCCAGTACTTC
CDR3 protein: CASSESTGTVRLQYF

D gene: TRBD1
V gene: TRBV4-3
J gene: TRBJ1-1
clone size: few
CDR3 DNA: TGCGCCAGCAGCCAAGTTCGGGACAGGACTGAAGCTTTCTTT
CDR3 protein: CASSQVRDRTEAFF

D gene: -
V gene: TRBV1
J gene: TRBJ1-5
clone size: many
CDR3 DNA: TGCACCAGCAGCCGGGACAGGGAATATCAGCCCCAGCATTTT
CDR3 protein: CTSSRDREYQPQHF

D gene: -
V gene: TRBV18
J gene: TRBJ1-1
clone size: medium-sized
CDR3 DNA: TGTGCCAGCTCCCCTACAGGTAACACTGAAGCTTTCTTT
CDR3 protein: CASSPTGNTEAFF

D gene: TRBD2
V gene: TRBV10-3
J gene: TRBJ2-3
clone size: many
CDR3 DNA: TGTGCCATCACCGACGGAGCATTTGGCGGGGGGGCGGGGGATACGCAGTATTTT
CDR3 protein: CAITDGAFGGGAGDTQYF

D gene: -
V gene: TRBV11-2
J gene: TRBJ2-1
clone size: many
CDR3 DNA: TGTGCCAGCAGCTTCCCAGATGATAGCGGAGCTTACAATGAGCAGTTCTTC
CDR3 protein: CASSFPDDSGAYNEQFF

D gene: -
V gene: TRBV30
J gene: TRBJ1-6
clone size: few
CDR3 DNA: TGTGCCTGGAGCGCTGGCTCCTATAATTCACCCCTCCACTTT
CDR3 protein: CAWSAGSYNSPLHF

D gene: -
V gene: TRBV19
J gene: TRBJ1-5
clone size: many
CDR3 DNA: TGTGCCAGTAGTATTGAAGGGATGAGCAATCAGCCCCAGCATTTT
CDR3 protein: CASSIEGMSNQPQHF

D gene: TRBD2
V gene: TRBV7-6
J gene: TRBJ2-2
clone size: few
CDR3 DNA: TGTGCCAGCAGCTCATTGGGACTAGCGGGGGTTACCGGGGAGCTGTTTTTT
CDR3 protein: CASSSLGLAGVTGELFF

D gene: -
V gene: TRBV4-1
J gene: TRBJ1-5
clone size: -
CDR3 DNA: TGCGCCAGCAGCCCCCAGGGACTAGGCAATCAGCCCCAGCATTTT
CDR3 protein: CASSPQGLGNQPQHF

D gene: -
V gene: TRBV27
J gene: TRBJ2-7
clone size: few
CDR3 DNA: TGTGCCAGCAGTTACATGGGGGGCGAGCAGTACTTC
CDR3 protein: CASSYMGGEQYF

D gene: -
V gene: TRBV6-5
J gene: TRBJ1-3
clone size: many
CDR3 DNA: TGTGCCAGCAGTTACTCGAGTGGCTCTGGAAACACCATATATTTT
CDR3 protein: CASSYSSGSGNTIYF

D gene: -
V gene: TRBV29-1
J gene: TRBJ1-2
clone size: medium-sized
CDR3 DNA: TGCAGCGTTGAAGTGGTCTATGGCTACACCTTC
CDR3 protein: CSVEVVYGYTF

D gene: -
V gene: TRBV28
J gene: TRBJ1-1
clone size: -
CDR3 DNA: TGTGCCAGCAGTTCCGAGAGGAGGGCTTTCTTT
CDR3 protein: CASSSERRAFF

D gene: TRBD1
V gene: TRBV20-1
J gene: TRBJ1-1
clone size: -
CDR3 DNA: TGCAGTGCGGGAACAGGGGGAAGGCGGAACACTGAAGCTTTCTTT
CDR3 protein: CSAGTGGRRNTEAFF

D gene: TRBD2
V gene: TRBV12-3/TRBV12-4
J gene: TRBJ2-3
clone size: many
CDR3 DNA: TGTGCCAGCACCACTCGGGGAGCGGGGGGGGCGCGGGGCACAGATACGCAGTATTTT
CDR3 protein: CASTTRGAGGARGTDTQYF

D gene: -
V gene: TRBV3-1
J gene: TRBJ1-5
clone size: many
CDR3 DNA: TGTGCCAGCAGCCAAGGAATATATCAGCCCCAGCATTTT
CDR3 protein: CASSQGIYQPQHF

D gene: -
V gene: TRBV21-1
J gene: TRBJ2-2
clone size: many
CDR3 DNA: TGTGCCAGCAGCAAAGGCGAGGGACAGGAGGACACCGGGGAGCTGTTTTTT
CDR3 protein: CASSKGEGQEDTGELFF

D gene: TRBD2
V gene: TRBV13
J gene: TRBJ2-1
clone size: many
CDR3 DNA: TGTGCCAGCAGCTTAGTCCCTAGCGGGGGGGCTTCAGGCGAGCAGTTCTTC
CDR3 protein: CASSLVPSGGASGEQFF

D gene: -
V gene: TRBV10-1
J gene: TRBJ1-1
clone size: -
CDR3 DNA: TGCGCCAGCAGTGAGACAGGAGCTGAAGCTTTCTTT
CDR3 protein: CASSETGAEAFF

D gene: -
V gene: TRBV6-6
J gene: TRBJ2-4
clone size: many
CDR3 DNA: TGTGCCATCAGGGGAGGGCCCCAAAACATTCAGTACTTC
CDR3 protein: CAIRGGPQNIQYF